This TCR beta chain was identified during a study of T cells after yellow fever vaccination. Study results and caveats: Abundant bulk-population clonotypes could contaminate the FACS-sorted repertoires. Most clones from primary vaccination resurfaced after the booster (nearly 97% CD4, around 90% CD8).

The CDR3 consists of 9 residues. Trimming pared 10 bases from V and 2 bases from J, leaving 1 base between. Per the germline V gene, CDR1 is MGHDK and CDR2 is SYGVNS. TCRdb itself ran the 5' RACE reads through MiXCR, one entry per CDR3 protein. The top ten hold approximately 2.5% of the sample, which has under 200,000 distinct CDR3 sequences, about 7% seen once. Concerning this clonotype: What it recognizes is unknown.

Sequencing was performed on CD4+ T cells sorted from PBMCs, taken 5 days after the first yellow fever vaccination. The chain recombines TRBV25-1 with TRBJ2-3; D ambiguous. The receptor was derived from a man between 18 and 29 years old who received the YFV17D yellow fever vaccine. This CDR3 is CATTDTQYF. The CDR3 DNA reads as TGTGCCACCACAGATACGCAGTATTTT.